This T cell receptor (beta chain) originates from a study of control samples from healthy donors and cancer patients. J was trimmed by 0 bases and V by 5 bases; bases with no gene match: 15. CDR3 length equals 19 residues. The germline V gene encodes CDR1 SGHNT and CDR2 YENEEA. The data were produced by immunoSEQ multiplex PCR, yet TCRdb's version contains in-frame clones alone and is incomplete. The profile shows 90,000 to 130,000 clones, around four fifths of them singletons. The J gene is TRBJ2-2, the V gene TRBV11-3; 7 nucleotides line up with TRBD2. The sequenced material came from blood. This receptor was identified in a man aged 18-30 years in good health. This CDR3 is CASSPSPWGGDANTGELFF. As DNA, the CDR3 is TGTGCCAGCAGCCCCTCCCCTTGGGGGGGGGACGCGAACACCGGGGAGCTGTTTTTT.